This T cell receptor beta chain stems from a study of identical twins. Study results and caveats: Within twin pairs, the out-of-frame alpha sequences they shared showed excess low generation probability.

About this clonotype: Its matching antigen is unknown.

The cDNA had a unique molecular identifier and a template-switch universal primer site. TCRdb fed the 5' RACE reads into MiXCR, producing one record per CDR3 protein. The sample carries some 100,000 distinct CDR3 sequences, less than 6.5% recorded once. The source material was memory T cells sorted from blood. This receptor was identified in a woman aged 45 to 65 in good health.

As DNA, the CDR3 is TGTGCCATCAGTGACCCGAGGGGGAAAAATCACGAGCAGTACGTC. Its protein product is CAISDPRGKNHEQYV. The chain carries TRBV10-3 and TRBJ2-7; D perhaps matches TRBD1 (6 bases). The V gene's germline CDR1 is ENHRY and CDR2 SYGVKD. CDR3 length equals 15 residues. Between the trimmed V and J ends, which lost 3 bases and 5 bases, there was a span of 17 bases.